This T cell receptor beta chain originates from a study of PD-1 blockade in mismatch repair-deficient tumors. This clone occurred a few times. This CDR3 has 13 amino acids. Germline-derived CDR1 and CDR2 are MNHEY and SVGAGI. The V segment lost 6 bases and the J segment 4 bases; nucleotides outside the gene matches: 1. This table comes from immunoSEQ multiplex PCR, and its TCRdb copy is limited to in-frame clones, with some not included. The table lists some 100,000 clones, over 65% of them singletons. The specimen comprised peripheral blood, sampled approximately 36 weeks after starting pembrolizumab. The J gene is TRBJ2-7, the V gene TRBV6-5; TRBD1 matches 12 bases. The receptor comes from an adult with mismatch repair-deficient cancer. The CDR3 protein is CASRGQGAYEQYF. The CDR3 bases are TGTGCCAGCAGGGGACAGGGGGCATACGAGCAGTACTTC.